This T cell receptor (beta chain) was sequenced for a study of T cell repertoires in cytomegalovirus infection. This clonotype came up a few times. TCRdb reanalysed the reads using MiXCR and keeps one entry per CDR3 protein. The repertoire includes about 140,000 distinct CDR3 sequences, 6.5% of them detected once, and 18% sits in the top ten. The CDR3 is 13 amino acids. Germline CDR1 is MNHEY and CDR2 is SVGEGT. The V gene lost 3 bases and the J gene lost 0 bases, with 5 bases spanning the gap. The source of this sequence is a human donor in good health (CMV status not recorded). Some clones in this sample may be carry-over from other donors' samples. This chain uses TRBV6-2 or TRBV6-3 with TRBJ1-1; D not certain. Sequenced: PBMCs. The CDR3 protein is CASSYEVNTEAFF. CDR3 sequence (DNA): TGTGCCAGCAGTTATGAGGTGAACACTGAAGCTTTCTTT.